The T cell receptor beta chain under discussion was sequenced for a study of blood T cells in healthy people across ages. This clonotype was seen a single time. Then a second PCR, running about 7 to 11 cycles, was carried out with a sample-barcoded 5' primer and a J-beta primer mix. MiXCR, run by TCRdb on the 5' RACE reads, gives a single entry per CDR3 protein. The repertoire holds 1.2 million to 1.5 million distinct CDR3 sequences, approximately 60% seen once, with 6.5% to 8% in the top ten. Source material: blood. This sequence originates from a man aged 18 to 35 in good health.

The CDR3 nucleotides are TGTGCCAGCAGTTTGAATTCGGACGGTACCTACGAGCAGTACTTC. It codes for CASSLNSDGTYEQYF. The V and J genes are TRBV27 and TRBJ2-5; D not resolved. The J call is uncertain, as TRBJ2-7 better fits the DNA end. Germline CDR1 and CDR2: MNHEY and SMNVEV (reference sequence). This CDR3 has 15 residues.